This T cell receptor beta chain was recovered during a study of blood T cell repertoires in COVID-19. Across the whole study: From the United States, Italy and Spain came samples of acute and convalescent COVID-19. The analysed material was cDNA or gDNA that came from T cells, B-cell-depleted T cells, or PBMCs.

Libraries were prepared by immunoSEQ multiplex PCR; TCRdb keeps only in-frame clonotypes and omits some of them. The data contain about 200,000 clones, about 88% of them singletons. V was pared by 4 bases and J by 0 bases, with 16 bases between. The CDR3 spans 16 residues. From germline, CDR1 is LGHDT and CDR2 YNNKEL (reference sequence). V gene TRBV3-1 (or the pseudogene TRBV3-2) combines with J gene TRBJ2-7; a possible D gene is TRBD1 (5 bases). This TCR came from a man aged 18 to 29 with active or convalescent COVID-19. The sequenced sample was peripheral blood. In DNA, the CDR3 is TGTGCCAGCAGCCGGACATTGCTCGTTAGCTCCTACGAGCAGTACTTC. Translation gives CASSRTLLVSSYEQYF.